A single sample is the source of the 29 T cell receptor beta chains below, sequenced in a study of blood T cell repertoires in COVID-19. TCRdb's copy holds only in-frame clones and misses some; the assay was immunoSEQ multiplex PCR. The table shows under 200,000 clones, with 87% occurring only once. The source material was PBMCs or T cells enriched from blood (not recorded which). The receptors here all came from a woman aged 50 to 65 who had recovered from COVID-19.

This chain connects TRBV5-5 to TRBJ2-7; 9 bases line up with TRBD2. CDR1 is SGHKS, CDR2 YYEKEE, per germline (reference sequence). The CDR3 totals 15 residues. J was trimmed by 4 bases and V by 0 bases; bases with no gene match: 5. The CDR3 bases are TGTGCCAGCAGCTTGGGACTAGCGGTTACTTACGAGCAGTACTTC. Amino acid sequence: CASSLGLAVTYEQYF.

This clone was seen once. The J gene is TRBJ1-2, the V gene TRBV30; D call uncertain. CDR3 length equals 13 residues. V shed 0 bases and J shed 4 bases, with 9 bases lying between them. Germline loops: CDR1 GTSNPN, CDR2 SVGIG (reference sequence). CDR3 in amino acids: CAWSVSGSYGYTF. CDR3 in DNA: TGTGCCTGGAGTGTATCGGGTAGCTATGGCTACACCTTC.

The V and J genes are TRBV2 and TRBJ2-1, with D hard to call. The ends were cut back, 8 bases at V and 0 bases at J, with 11 bases in the middle. The germline CDR1 and CDR2 sequences are SNHLY and FYNNEI. The CDR3 has 14 residues. The DNA of the CDR3 is TGTGCCAGCTCCTACCACCCCTCCTACAATGAGCAGTTCTTC. Encoded protein: CASSYHPSYNEQFF.

The rearrangement links TRBV3-1 (or the pseudogene TRBV3-2) to TRBJ2-7, with a possible D match to TRBD1 (5 bases). Germline CDR1 LGHDT, CDR2 YNNKEL (reference sequence). V gave up 1 base and J gave up 1 base, with 17 bases separating them. The CDR3 is made up of 17 amino acids. The CDR3 DNA reads as TGTGCCAGCAGCCAAGTCCTTAGGGGCCCAGGGTCCTACGAGCAGTACTTC. This encodes CASSQVLRGPGSYEQYF.

This clone was counted only a few times. For the CDR3, the DNA is TGTGCCAGCAGTACCGGGACAGCGCAAGAGACCCAGTACTTC. Translating it yields CASSTGTAQETQYF. The chain uses TRBV6-2 or TRBV6-3 and TRBJ2-5; 7 nucleotides align to TRBD1. V lost 5 bases and J lost 2; bases outside the gene matches: 5. The CDR3 has 14 residues. Germline-derived CDR1 and CDR2 are MNHEY and SVGEGT.

A note on this clone: At one boundary the junction diverges from the germline segment, which might be a read error. This chain links TRBV7-7 with TRBJ2-5; D may be TRBD1 (5 bases). CDR1 is SSHAT, CDR2 FNYEAQ, per germline (reference sequence). This CDR3 contains 15 residues. The CDR3 DNA reads TGTGCTAGCAGCTTAGGGCAGGGTTTTCGGGAGACCCAGTACTTC. This sequence encodes CASSLGQGFRETQYF.

This clone was seen a handful of times. The V call is TRBV28, the J call TRBJ2-7; TRBD2 aligns across 15 bases. The CDR3 sequence is 16 residues long. The J segment lost 2 bases and the V segment lost 5 bases, leaving 4 bases of the junction unmatched. The germline gives CDR1 MDHEN, CDR2 SYDVKM. The CDR3 sequence is CASSPWTSGRAYEQYF. The CDR3, as DNA: TGTGCCAGCAGTCCCTGGACTAGCGGGAGGGCCTACGAGCAGTACTTC.

The chain links TRBV10-1 to TRBJ2-7, with 9 positions matching TRBD1. CDR1 and CDR2 (germline): WNHNN, SYGVQD (reference sequence). The length of the CDR3 is 12 residues. V was pared by 2 bases and J by 12 bases, with 5 bases of the junction left unmatched. The CDR3 DNA reads TGCGCCAGCAGTGAGCCGGGACAGGGACTGTACTTC. It codes for CASSEPGQGLYF.

This rearrangement joins TRBV2 to TRBJ2-7; 7 bases line up with TRBD2. Looked up from germline, CDR1 is SNHLY and CDR2 is FYNNEI. Trimming cost V 4 bases and J 5 bases; bases outside gene matches: 2. This CDR3 has 12 amino acids. The CDR3 coding sequence is TGTGCCAGCAGTGTGGGACTACACGAGCAGTACTTC. Amino acids: CASSVGLHEQYF.

This clone turned up a few times. V usage is TRBV28 and J usage is TRBJ1-5, with a tentative D call TRBD1 (6 bases). Germline V gene data show CDR1 as MDHEN and CDR2 as SYDVKM. Trimming took 6 bases from V and 6 from J, leaving 24 bases between them. The CDR3 runs to 17 residues. CDR3 nucleotides: TGTGCCAGCAGCCTTGTGGGAAACAACAGGGAGGGTCAGCCCCAGCATTTT. It is translated as CASSLVGNNREGQPQHF.

This chain uses TRBV3-1 (or the pseudogene TRBV3-2) with TRBJ2-5, with TRBD2 identical over 11 bases. The CDR3 spans 16 residues. Germline CDR1 reads LGHDT; CDR2 reads YNNKEL (reference sequence). The V segment lost 0 bases and the J segment 4 bases; nucleotides outside the gene matches: 4. The CDR3: CASSQELAGDGETQYF. The CDR3 nucleotides are TGTGCCAGCAGCCAAGAACTAGCGGGAGACGGAGAGACCCAGTACTTC.

CDR3 residues: CASSLRPGTSGNRYYNEQFF. The CDR3 DNA reads as TGTGCCAGCAGCCTTCGTCCGGGGACTAGCGGGAATAGATACTACAATGAGCAGTTCTTC. The V and J genes are TRBV7-6 and TRBJ2-1, with 13 bases lining up with TRBD2. The V segment lost 5 bases and the J segment 3 bases; nucleotides outside the gene matches: 16. The CDR3 spans 20 residues. Germline-derived CDR1 and CDR2 are SGHVS and FNYEAQ.

This clone has just one count. This rearrangement joins TRBV5-4 to TRBJ2-7, with a possible D match to TRBD2 (6 bases). The CDR3 sequence is 15 residues long. Germline values: CDR1 SGHNT, CDR2 YYREEE (reference sequence). The ends were cut back, 4 bases at V and 2 bases at J, with 16 bases in the middle. CDR3 coding DNA: TGTGCCAGCAGCCCACGGGGCGGAGGGGCCTACGAGCAGTACTTC. Its translation is CASSPRGGGAYEQYF.

This chain links TRBV18 with TRBJ2-1, with D possibly being TRBD2 (5 bases). Trimming left V 2 bases short and J 0 bases short, with 11 bases between. Germline loops: CDR1 KGHSH, CDR2 LQKENI. This CDR3 has 16 residues. The DNA for the CDR3 is TGTGCCAGCTCACCAAATGTTGGGAGCTCCTACAATGAGCAGTTCTTC. As protein: CASSPNVGSSYNEQFF.

The chain links TRBV11-2 to TRBJ2-7; D unresolved. The CDR3 has 16 residues. Germline CDR1 SGHAT, CDR2 FQNNGV. V was trimmed by 1 base and J by 0 bases, leaving 13 bases between them. The chain's CDR3 is CASSLGLLASSYEQYF. For the CDR3, the DNA is TGTGCCAGCAGCTTAGGGCTCTTGGCCAGCTCCTACGAGCAGTACTTC.

The genes are TRBV19 and TRBJ1-4; D is unclear. CDR3 size: 14 residues. Germline loops: CDR1 LNHDA, CDR2 SQIVND (reference sequence). Trimming cost V 6 bases and J 8 bases, with 16 bases left between them. CDR3 coding DNA: TGTGCCAGTAGCCAGATAGCAGAGGGCGAAAAACTGTTTTTT. It codes for CASSQIAEGEKLFF.

The chain uses TRBV7-8 and TRBJ1-2; TRBD1 aligns across 9 bases. The CDR3 extends over 14 amino acids. V lost 0 bases and J lost 7; bases outside the gene matches: 3. CDR1 and CDR2 from the germline V gene are SGHVS and FQNEAQ. This chain's CDR3 is CASSLAGQGFGYTF. In DNA form, the CDR3 reads TGTGCCAGCAGCTTAGCGGGACAGGGCTTTGGCTACACCTTC.

In regard to this clone: Relative to the germline gene, one junction end is altered; a read error may explain this. The chain links TRBV7-2 to TRBJ2-7; TRBD2 matches 13 bases. The CDR3 sequence is 13 residues long. The germline V gene has CDR1 SGHTA and CDR2 FQGNSA. The CDR3 DNA reads as TGTGCCAGCAGCTCCACCGGGACTAGCGGGGTGGTCTTC. This translates into CASSSTGTSGVVF.

This clone has a handful of counts. The chain couples TRBV7-9 to TRBJ1-6, with D unresolved. Trimming cost V 5 bases and J 7 bases, with 9 bases left between them. The CDR3 has 13 amino acids. CDR1 and CDR2 (germline): SEHNR, FQNEAQ (reference sequence). The CDR3 region has the DNA TGTGCCAGCAGCGTTGCGGAAAATTCACCCCTCCACTTT. It codes for CASSVAENSPLHF.

The V and J genes are TRBV14 and TRBJ1-4, with TRBD1 matching 7 bases. The CDR3 is 16 residues long. V trimming: 3 bases; J trimming: 3 bases; junction bases outside the gene matches: 7. The germline gives CDR1 SGHDN, CDR2 FVKESK. The CDR3 sequence: CASSQEQGLSNEKLFF. CDR3 DNA sequence: TGTGCCAGCAGCCAGGAACAGGGGTTGTCTAATGAAAAACTGTTTTTT.

The chain combines TRBV18 with TRBJ1-1; 7 bases are shared with TRBD1. The CDR3 length is 13 residues. Germline-derived CDR1 and CDR2 are KGHSH and LQKENI. The V segment lost 5 bases and the J segment 2 bases; nucleotides outside the gene matches: 2. The CDR3 DNA reads TGTGCCAGCTCAGAGGGGGCTAACACTGAAGCTTTCTTT. As protein: CASSEGANTEAFF.

The chain carries TRBV2 and TRBJ2-4, with TRBD2 as a possible D gene (6 bases). The CDR3 length is 14 residues. Looked up from germline, CDR1 is SNHLY and CDR2 is FYNNEI. Between the trimmed V and J ends, which lost 0 bases and 3 bases, there was a span of 6 bases. DNA for the CDR3: TGTGCCAGCAGTGAAGCGCGGGGCAAAAACATTCAGTACTTC. Translation: CASSEARGKNIQYF.

The CDR3 DNA reads TGTGCCAGCTCACTACAGGGGGCGGCTGAAGCTTTCTTT. This gives the protein CASSLQGAAEAFF. V and J are TRBV18 and TRBJ1-1; 9 nucleotides line up with TRBD1. This CDR3 region has 13 residues. Germline CDR1 reads KGHSH; CDR2 reads LQKENI. V lost 4 bases, J lost 6 bases, and 3 bases stayed unmatched. Full variable domain (missing parts from reference TRBV18 and TRBJ1-1): NAGVMQNPRHLVRRRGQEARLRCSPMKGHSHVYWYRQLPEEGLKFMVYLQKENIIDESGMPKERFSAEFPKEGPSILRIQQVVRGDSAAYFCASSLQGAAEAFFGQGTRLTVV.

This rearrangement joins TRBV13 to TRBJ2-3; TRBD2 agrees at 16 bases. The CDR3 covers 17 residues. Germline assignment: CDR1 PRHDT and CDR2 FYEKMQ (reference sequence). Trimming took 4 bases from V and 2 from J; bases not matched to a gene: 3. The CDR3 protein is CASSSGTSGRVTDTQYF. DNA of the CDR3: TGTGCCAGCAGCTCCGGGACTAGCGGGAGGGTCACAGATACGCAGTATTTT.

The chain joins TRBV7-2 to TRBJ2-7; weak D call: TRBD2 (5 bases). CDR1 and CDR2 from the germline V gene are SGHTA and FQGNSA. Trimming took off 3 bases at V and 7 bases at J, with 16 bases between the two ends. This CDR3 is 14 amino acids long. CDR3 sequence: CASSLGGAVREQYF. DNA of the CDR3: TGTGCCAGCAGCTTGGGCGGAGCGGTACGGGAGCAGTACTTC.

This chain links TRBV6-5 with TRBJ2-7; 12 bases align to TRBD2. Germline loops: CDR1 MNHEY, CDR2 SVGAGI. V dropped 6 bases and J dropped 2; count of bases not matched to a gene: 2. The CDR3 loop spans 14 amino acids. The CDR3 DNA reads TGTGCCAGCAGAACTAGCGGGGGGACCTACGAGCAGTACTTC. Translating it yields CASRTSGGTYEQYF.

This sequence joins TRBV28 and TRBJ2-3; 13 positions match TRBD2. This CDR3 comprises 16 residues. CDR1 and CDR2 (germline): MDHEN, SYDVKM. Trimming cost V 6 bases and J 7 bases; bases outside gene matches: 10. As DNA, the CDR3 is TGTGCCAGCAGCCCCGGGACTAGCGGGAATCCCCATACGCAGTATTTT. Its protein is CASSPGTSGNPHTQYF.

This clone was seen just once. The chain combines TRBV27 with TRBJ1-6, with 7 bases fitting TRBD1. Germline CDR1 MNHEY, CDR2 SMNVEV (reference sequence). V was pared by 3 bases and J by 9 bases, with 14 bases of the junction left unmatched. This CDR3 region has 17 residues. The DNA of the CDR3 is TGTGCCAGCAGTTTGAGTCCTCCGGACAGGCCTCTTTCACCCCTCCACTTT. Translating it yields CASSLSPPDRPLSPLHF.

V gene TRBV18 combines with J gene TRBJ1-1, with D possibly being TRBD1 (6 bases). There are 14 residues in the CDR3. The germline gives CDR1 KGHSH, CDR2 LQKENI. Trimming stripped 5 bases from V and 5 bases from J, with 15 bases between. Here the CDR3 reads CASSEEGGRTEAFF. The CDR3 DNA reads TGTGCCAGCTCAGAAGAAGGGGGAAGGACTGAAGCTTTCTTT.